This T cell receptor (beta chain) was documented in a study of Ad26.COV2.S vaccination and SARS-CoV-2 variants. The wider study: In the study, Ad26.COV2.S was injected intramuscularly once, or twice 56 days apart.

Clones were read by immunoSEQ multiplex PCR, and TCRdb kept only the in-frame ones, dropping some. The sample yields 450,000 to 550,000 clones, roughly nine tenths seen once. Between the trimmed V and J ends, which lost 2 bases and 6 bases, there was a span of 13 bases. CDR3 size: 14 residues. Per the germline V gene, CDR1 is SNHLY and CDR2 is FYNNEI. Treatment indicated: around 19 received Ad26.COV2.S at low or high dose, single or two shots; 5 received placebo; per-sample allocation not given. Following the first vaccine or placebo injection, samples were taken on day 63. This adult donor, from Boston, was 18-55 years old. The shot given was an Ad26 vector that makes Wuhan-strain SARS-CoV-2 spike.

The V gene is TRBV2, the J gene TRBJ1-2; D may be TRBD1 (5 bases). The TCR comes from a person aged 18-65 years who received the Ad26.COV2.S COVID-19 vaccine or a placebo. Material: peripheral blood, obtained in a trial of Ad26.COV2.S vaccine versus placebo. The CDR3 reads CASSERREADGYTF. CDR3 in DNA: TGTGCCAGCAGTGAACGCAGGGAAGCGGATGGCTACACCTTC.